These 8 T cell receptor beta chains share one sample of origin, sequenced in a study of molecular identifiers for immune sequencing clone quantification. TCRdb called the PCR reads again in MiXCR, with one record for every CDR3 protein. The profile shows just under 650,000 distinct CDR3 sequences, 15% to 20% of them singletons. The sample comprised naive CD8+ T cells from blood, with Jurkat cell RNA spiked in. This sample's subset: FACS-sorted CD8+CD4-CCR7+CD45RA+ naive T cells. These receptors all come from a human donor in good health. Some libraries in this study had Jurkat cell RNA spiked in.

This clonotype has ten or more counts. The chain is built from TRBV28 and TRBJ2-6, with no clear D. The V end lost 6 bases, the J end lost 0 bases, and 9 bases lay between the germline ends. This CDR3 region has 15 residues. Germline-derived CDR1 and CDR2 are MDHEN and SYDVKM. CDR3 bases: TGTGCCAGCAGAATCACCTCCTCTGGGGCCAACGTCCTGACTTTC. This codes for CASRITSSGANVLTF.

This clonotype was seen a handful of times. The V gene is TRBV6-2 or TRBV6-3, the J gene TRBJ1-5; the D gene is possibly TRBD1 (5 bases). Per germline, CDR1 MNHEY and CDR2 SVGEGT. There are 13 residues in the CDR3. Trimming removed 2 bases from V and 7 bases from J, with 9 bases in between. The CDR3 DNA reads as TGTGCCAGCAGTTACGGGGGTTGGCAGCCCCAGCATTTT. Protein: CASSYGGWQPQHF.

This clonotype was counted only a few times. The CDR3 sequence: CASSPGRLGFYEQYF. The CDR3 DNA reads as TGTGCCAGCAGCCCGGGCAGGCTAGGGTTCTACGAGCAGTACTTC. The genes are TRBV6-5 and TRBJ2-7; D call uncertain. The CDR3 sequence is 15 residues long. V lost 6 bases, J lost 3 bases, and 18 bases lay in between. Per the germline V gene, CDR1 is MNHEY and CDR2 is SVGAGI.

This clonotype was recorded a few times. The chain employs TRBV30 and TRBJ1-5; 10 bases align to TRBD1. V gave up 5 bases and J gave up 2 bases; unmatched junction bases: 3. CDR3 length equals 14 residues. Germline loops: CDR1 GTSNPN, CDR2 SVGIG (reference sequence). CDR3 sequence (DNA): TGTGCCTGGGGGACAGGGGCCGGCAATCAGCCCCAGCATTTT. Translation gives CAWGTGAGNQPQHF.

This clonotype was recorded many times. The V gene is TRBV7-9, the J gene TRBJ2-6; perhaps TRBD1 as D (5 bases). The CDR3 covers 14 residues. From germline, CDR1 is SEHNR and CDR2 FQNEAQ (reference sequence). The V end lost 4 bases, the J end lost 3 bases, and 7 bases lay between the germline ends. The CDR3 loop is CASSSGHGANVLTF. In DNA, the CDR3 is TGTGCCAGCAGCTCAGGGCATGGGGCCAACGTCCTGACTTTC.

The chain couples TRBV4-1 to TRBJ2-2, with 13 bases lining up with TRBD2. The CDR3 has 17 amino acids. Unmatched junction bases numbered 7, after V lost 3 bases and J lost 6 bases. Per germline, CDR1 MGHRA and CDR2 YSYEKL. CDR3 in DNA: TGCGCCAGCAGCCAGCCGGGACTAGCGGGAAGCGCCGGGGAGCTGTTTTTT. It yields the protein CASSQPGLAGSAGELFF.

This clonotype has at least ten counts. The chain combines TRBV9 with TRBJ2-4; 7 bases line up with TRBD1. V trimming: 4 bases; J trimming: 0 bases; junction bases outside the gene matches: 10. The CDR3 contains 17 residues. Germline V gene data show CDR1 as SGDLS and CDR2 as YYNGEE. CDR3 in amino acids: CASSTTGTDLAKNIQYF. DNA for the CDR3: TGTGCCAGCAGCACAACCGGGACAGATCTAGCCAAAAACATTCAGTACTTC. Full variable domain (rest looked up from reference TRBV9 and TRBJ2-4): DSGVTQTPKHLITATGQRVTLRCSPRSGDLSVYWYQQSLDQGLQFLIQYYNGEERAKGNILERFSAQQFPDLHSELNLSSLELGDSALYFCASSTTGTDLAKNIQYFGAGTRLSVL.

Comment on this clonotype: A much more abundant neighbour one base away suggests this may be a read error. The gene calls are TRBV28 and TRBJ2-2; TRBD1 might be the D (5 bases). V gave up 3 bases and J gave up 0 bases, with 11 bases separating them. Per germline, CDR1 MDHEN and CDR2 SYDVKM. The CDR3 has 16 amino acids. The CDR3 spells CASSFCVTANTGELFF. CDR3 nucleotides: TGTGCCAGCAGTTTTTGTGTGACAGCGAACACCGGGGAGCTGTTTTTT.